Sequencing of this T cell receptor beta chain was carried out in a study of T cell responses to AZD1222 COVID-19 vaccine. The study's findings and limits: The donor cohort was predominantly white British with a female majority, and clonal diversity may have been underestimated. Two AZD1222 doses significantly raised spike-specific TCR breadth and depth over controls.

This CDR3 spans 19 amino acids. V lost 2 bases, J lost 5 bases, and 25 bases lay in between. Germline V gene sequence: CDR1 SGHAT, CDR2 FQNNGV. Of note for this clone: The target antigen is unknown.

Measured with immunoSEQ multiplex PCR; TCRdb has only the in-frame clones, and not every one. The data contain 200,000 or so clones, around 93% of them singletons. The chain links TRBV11-2 to TRBJ2-1; D possibly corresponds to TRBD1 (5 bases). The sequence was collected from an adult in good health. This specimen consisted of peripheral blood, obtained on day 0 of AZD1222 vaccination. CDR3 in amino acids: CASSLFMSGQAKDNNEQFF. The DNA for the CDR3 is TGTGCCAGCAGCTTATTCATGTCGGGCCAGGCCAAGGACAACAATGAGCAGTTCTTC.